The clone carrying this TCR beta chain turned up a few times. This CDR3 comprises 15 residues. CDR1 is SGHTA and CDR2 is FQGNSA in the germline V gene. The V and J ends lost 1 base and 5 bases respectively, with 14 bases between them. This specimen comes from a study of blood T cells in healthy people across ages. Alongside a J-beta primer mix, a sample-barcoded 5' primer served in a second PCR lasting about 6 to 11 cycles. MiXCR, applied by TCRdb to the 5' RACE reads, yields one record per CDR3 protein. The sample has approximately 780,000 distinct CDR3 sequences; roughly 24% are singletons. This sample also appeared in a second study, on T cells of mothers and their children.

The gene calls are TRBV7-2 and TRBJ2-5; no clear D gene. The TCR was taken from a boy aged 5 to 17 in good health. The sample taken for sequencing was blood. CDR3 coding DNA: TGTGCCAGCAGCTTAGGGTCTTCAACTGGGGAGACCCAGTACTTC. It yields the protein CASSLGSSTGETQYF.